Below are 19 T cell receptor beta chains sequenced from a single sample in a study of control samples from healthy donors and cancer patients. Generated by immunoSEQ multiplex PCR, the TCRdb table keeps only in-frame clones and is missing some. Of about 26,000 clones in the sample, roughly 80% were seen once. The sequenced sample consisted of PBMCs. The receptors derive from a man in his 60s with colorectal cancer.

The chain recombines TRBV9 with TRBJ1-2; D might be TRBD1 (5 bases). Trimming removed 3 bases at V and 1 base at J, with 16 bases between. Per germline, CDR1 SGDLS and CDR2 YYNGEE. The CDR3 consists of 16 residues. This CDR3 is CASSGGTTVDNYGYTF. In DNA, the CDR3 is TGTGCCAGCAGCGGTGGGACGACAGTCGATAACTATGGCTACACCTTC.

In DNA form, the CDR3 reads TGTGCCAGCAGTCCCAAAGTGGGGGTAAGAAACGAGCAGTACGTC. Translation: CASSPKVGVRNEQYV. This rearrangement joins TRBV27 to TRBJ2-7, with D possibly called TRBD1 or TRBD2 (5 bases each). Germline CDR1 and CDR2: MNHEY and SMNVEV (reference sequence). This CDR3 comprises 15 residues. V was shortened by 5 bases and J by 5 bases, with 19 bases between the two germline ends.

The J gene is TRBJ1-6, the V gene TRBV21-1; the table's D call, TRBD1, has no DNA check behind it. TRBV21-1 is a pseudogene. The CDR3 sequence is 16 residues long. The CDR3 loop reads CASSNAPGQAYSPLHF. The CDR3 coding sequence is TGTGCCAGCAGCAACGCGCCAGGACAGGCTTATTCACCCCTCCACTTT.

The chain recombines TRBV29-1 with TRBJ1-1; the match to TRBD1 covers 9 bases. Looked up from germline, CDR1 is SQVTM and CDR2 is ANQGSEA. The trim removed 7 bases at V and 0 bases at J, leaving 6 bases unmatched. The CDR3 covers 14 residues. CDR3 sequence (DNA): TGCAGCGCAGGGACAGGGTCACTGAACACTGAAGCTTTCTTT. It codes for CSAGTGSLNTEAFF.

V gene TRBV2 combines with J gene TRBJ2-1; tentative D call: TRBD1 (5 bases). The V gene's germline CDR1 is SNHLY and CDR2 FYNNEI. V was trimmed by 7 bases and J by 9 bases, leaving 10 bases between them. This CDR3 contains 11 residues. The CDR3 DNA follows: TGTGCCAGCATTAATAGGGGTGAGCAGTTCTTC. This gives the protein CASINRGEQFF.

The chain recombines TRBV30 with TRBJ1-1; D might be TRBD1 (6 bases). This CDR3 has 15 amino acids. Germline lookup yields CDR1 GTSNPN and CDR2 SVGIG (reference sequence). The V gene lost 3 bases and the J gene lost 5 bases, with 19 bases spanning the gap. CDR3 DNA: TGTGCCTGGAGGAAGGGGGACATCCGATGGACTGAAGCTTTCTTT. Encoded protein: CAWRKGDIRWTEAFF. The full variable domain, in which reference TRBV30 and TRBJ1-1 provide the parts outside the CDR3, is SQTIHQWPATLVQPVGSPLSLECTVEGTSNPNLYWYRQAAGRGLQLLFYSVGIGQISSEVPQNLSASRPQDRQFILSSKKLLLSDSGFYLCAWRKGDIRWTEAFFGQGTRLTVV.

CDR3 coding DNA: TGTGCCTGGAGATCGGGAATTAGAGTGGGGGCCGGGACAGGGGGAAGGAATGAGCAGTTCTTC. The encoded protein is CAWRSGIRVGAGTGGRNEQFF. The chain uses TRBV30 and TRBJ2-1, with 11 nucleotides matching TRBD1. The germline CDR1 and CDR2 sequences are GTSNPN and SVGIG (reference sequence). The CDR3 runs 21 residues. V gave up 3 bases and J gave up 7 bases; unmatched junction bases: 26.

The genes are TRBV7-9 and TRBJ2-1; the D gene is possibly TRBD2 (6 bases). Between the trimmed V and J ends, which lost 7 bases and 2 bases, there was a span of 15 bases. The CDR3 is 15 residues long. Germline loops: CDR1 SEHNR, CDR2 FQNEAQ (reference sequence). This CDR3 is CASIPRGNPYNEQFF. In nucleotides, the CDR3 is TGTGCCAGCATTCCGCGCGGGAATCCCTACAATGAGCAGTTCTTC.

CDR3 amino acids: CASSRLTGNSYNSPLHF. The CDR3 DNA is TGTGCCAGCAGCCGCCTAACGGGGAACTCCTATAATTCACCCCTCCACTTT. The rearrangement links TRBV7-9 to TRBJ1-6; unclear D gene. Germline V CDR1 and CDR2: SEHNR, FQNEAQ (reference sequence). Trimming removed 5 bases from V and 0 bases from J, with 14 bases in between. The CDR3 spans 17 residues.

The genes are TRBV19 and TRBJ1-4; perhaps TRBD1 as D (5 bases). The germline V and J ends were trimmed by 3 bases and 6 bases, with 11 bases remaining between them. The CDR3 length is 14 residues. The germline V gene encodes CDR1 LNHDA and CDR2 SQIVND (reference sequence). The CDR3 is CASSIIREDEKLFF. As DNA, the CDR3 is TGTGCCAGTAGTATCATCAGGGAGGATGAAAAACTGTTTTTT. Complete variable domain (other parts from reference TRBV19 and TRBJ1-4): DGGITQSPKYLFRKEGQNVTLSCEQNLNHDAMYWYRQDPGQGLRLIYYSQIVNDFQKGDIAEGYSVSREKKESFPLTVTSAQKNPTAFYLCASSIIREDEKLFFGSGTQLSVL.

CDR3 nucleotide sequence: TGTGCCACCAGTGACCCAACAGGGGACGGAATCTCTGGAAACACCATATATTTT. It specifies CATSDPTGDGISGNTIYF. This sequence joins TRBV24-1 and TRBJ1-3, with TRBD1 matching 7 bases. J lost 0 bases, V lost 4 bases, and 11 bases had no gene match. Looked up from germline, CDR1 is KGHDR and CDR2 is SFDVKD. CDR3 length: 18 amino acids.

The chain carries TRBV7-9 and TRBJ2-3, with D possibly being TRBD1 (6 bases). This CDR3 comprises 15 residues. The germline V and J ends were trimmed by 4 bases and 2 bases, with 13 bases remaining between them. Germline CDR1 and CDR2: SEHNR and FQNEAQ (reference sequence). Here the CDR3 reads CASSYTQGITDTQYF. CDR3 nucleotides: TGTGCCAGCAGCTATACACAGGGAATCACAGATACGCAGTATTTT.

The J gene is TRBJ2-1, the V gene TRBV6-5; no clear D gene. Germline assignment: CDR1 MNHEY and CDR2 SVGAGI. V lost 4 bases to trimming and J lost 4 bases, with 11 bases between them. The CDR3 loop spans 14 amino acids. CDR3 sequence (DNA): TGTGCCAGCAGTTTAACGGCCGGGTACAATGAGCAGTTCTTC. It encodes CASSLTAGYNEQFF.

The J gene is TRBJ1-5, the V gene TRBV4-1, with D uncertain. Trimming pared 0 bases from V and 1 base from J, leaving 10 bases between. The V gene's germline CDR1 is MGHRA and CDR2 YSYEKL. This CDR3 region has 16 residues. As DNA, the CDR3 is TGCGCCAGCAGCCAAGATTGGGTATACAGCAATCAGCCCCAGCATTTT. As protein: CASSQDWVYSNQPQHF.

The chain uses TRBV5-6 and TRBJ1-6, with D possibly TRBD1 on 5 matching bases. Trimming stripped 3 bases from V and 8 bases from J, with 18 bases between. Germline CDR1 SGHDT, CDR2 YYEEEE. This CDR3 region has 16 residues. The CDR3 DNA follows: TGTGCCAGCAGCTCTCTTGGTTGGGGGAATGATTCACCCCTCCACTTT. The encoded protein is CASSSLGWGNDSPLHF.

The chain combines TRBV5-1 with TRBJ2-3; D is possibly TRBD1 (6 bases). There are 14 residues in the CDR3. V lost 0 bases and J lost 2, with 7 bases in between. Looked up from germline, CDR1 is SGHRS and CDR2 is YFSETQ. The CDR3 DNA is TGCGCCAGCAGCTTGGGGACAGACACAGATACGCAGTATTTT. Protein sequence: CASSLGTDTDTQYF.

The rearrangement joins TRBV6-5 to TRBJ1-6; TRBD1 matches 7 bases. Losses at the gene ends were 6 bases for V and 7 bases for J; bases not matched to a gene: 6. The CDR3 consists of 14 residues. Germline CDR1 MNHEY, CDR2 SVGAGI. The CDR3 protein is CASSPTGKNSPLHF. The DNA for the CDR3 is TGTGCCAGCAGCCCGACAGGGAAGAATTCACCCCTCCACTTT.

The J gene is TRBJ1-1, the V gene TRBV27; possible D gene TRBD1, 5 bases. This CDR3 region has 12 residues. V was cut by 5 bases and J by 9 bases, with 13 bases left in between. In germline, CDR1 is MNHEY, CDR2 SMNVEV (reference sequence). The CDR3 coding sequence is TGTGCCAGCAGTGCGGGGCGGGGACAAGCTTTCTTT. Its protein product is CASSAGRGQAFF.

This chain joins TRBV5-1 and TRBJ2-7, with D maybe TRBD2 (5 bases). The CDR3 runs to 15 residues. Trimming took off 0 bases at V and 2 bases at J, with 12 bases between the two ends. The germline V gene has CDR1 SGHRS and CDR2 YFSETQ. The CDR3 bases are TGCGCCAGCAGCTTGGGGGTAGCGAAAACCTACGAGCAGTACTTC. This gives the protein CASSLGVAKTYEQYF.